What follows are 18 T cell receptor beta chains derived from one specimen sequenced in a study of CD8 T cells in ankylosing spondylitis. TCRdb redid the calling of the 5' RACE reads with MiXCR, one entry per CDR3 protein. In the table there are roughly 190,000 distinct CDR3 sequences, roughly 13% of which are singletons. The sequenced material came from blood, either unsorted or a sorted T cell fraction (not recorded which). These receptors were taken from a male donor with ankylosing spondylitis or in good health (not recorded which).

This clonotype was seen only a few times. The CDR3 bases are TGTGCCAGCAGTAGCGGACGTCTAGCGGGCGCCAATGAGCAGTTCTTC. It yields the protein CASSSGRLAGANEQFF. The chain has TRBV27 and TRBJ2-1, with 8 nucleotides matching TRBD2. V lost 5 bases and J lost 6; bases outside the gene matches: 12. CDR1 MNHEY and CDR2 SMNVEV come from the germline V gene (reference sequence). The length of the CDR3 is 16 residues.

The sample holds many counts of this clonotype. V is TRBV29-1 and J is TRBJ1-1, with D perhaps TRBD1 (5 bases). Germline CDR1 reads SQVTM; CDR2 reads ANQGSEA. This CDR3 has 16 residues. CDR3 DNA: TGCATCCCTTCTTCTGAGGGGCAGGGAGGTATCACTGAAGCTTTCTTT. Translating gives CIPSSEGQGGITEAFF.

This clonotype was seen more than once but under ten times. This chain joins TRBV7-8 and TRBJ1-4; TRBD1 might be the D (5 bases). The germline V gene has CDR1 SGHVS and CDR2 FQNEAQ. The CDR3 sequence is 13 residues long. V was shortened by 9 bases and J by 0 bases, with 8 bases between the two germline ends. The CDR3 bases are TGTGCCAGTCAGGGTGCAACTAATGAAAAACTGTTTTTT. Translating it yields CASQGATNEKLFF.

The chain has TRBV27 and TRBJ1-6, with D hard to call. The V end was cut by 8 bases, the J end by 13 bases, with 9 bases between. Germline V gene data show CDR1 as MNHEY and CDR2 as SMNVEV (reference sequence). CDR3 length equals 10 residues. CDR3 sequence reads: CASGQTPLHF. The CDR3 DNA is TGTGCCAGCGGGCAAACTCCCCTCCACTTT.

This clonotype was counted only a few times. This chain connects TRBV16 to TRBJ1-2; 10 positions match TRBD1. With V trimmed by 2 bases and J by 4 bases, 4 bases remained unmatched. This CDR3 is 15 amino acids long. CDR1 KGHSY and CDR2 FQNENV come from the germline V gene. The DNA for the CDR3 is TGTGCCAGCAGCCAAAGGGACAGGGGCCTCTATGGCTACACCTTC. This gives the protein CASSQRDRGLYGYTF.

The J gene is TRBJ2-3, the V gene TRBV6-5; 12 nucleotides line up with TRBD2. Germline CDR1 MNHEY, CDR2 SVGAGI. Germline trimming cut 0 bases from V and 3 bases from J; bases unmatched to any gene: 1. The CDR3 length is 16 residues. The CDR3 DNA reads TGTGCCAGCAGTTACTCGACTAGCGGGAGAACAGATACGCAGTATTTT. Its protein is CASSYSTSGRTDTQYF.

This clonotype was seen only a few times. This rearrangement joins TRBV28 to TRBJ2-1, with 9 bases aligning to TRBD1. V gave up 3 bases and J gave up 4 bases; unmatched junction bases: 13. The germline CDR1 and CDR2 sequences are MDHEN and SYDVKM. This CDR3 comprises 18 residues. The CDR3 bases are TGTGCCAGCAGTTTGTCCTTGAGACAGGGGGTACTTTACAATGAGCAGTTCTTC. This gives the protein CASSLSLRQGVLYNEQFF.

V and J are TRBV4-1 and TRBJ2-1; D is unresolved. Trimming removed 5 bases from V and 5 bases from J, with 7 bases in between. There are 12 residues in the CDR3. From germline, CDR1 is MGHRA and CDR2 YSYEKL. CDR3 protein: CASSALDNEQFF. CDR3 DNA: TGCGCCAGCAGCGCCTTGGACAATGAGCAGTTCTTC.

This clonotype was seen more than once but under ten times. V usage is TRBV12-3 or TRBV12-4 and J usage is TRBJ2-7, with no clear D. The V and J ends lost 6 bases and 3 bases respectively, with 12 bases between them. The CDR3 is 13 residues long. Here the CDR3 DNA reads TGTGCCAGCAGCCCCGTTTCAGGCTACGAGCAGTACTTC. This gives the protein CASSPVSGYEQYF.

A few counts support this clonotype. This chain connects TRBV19 to TRBJ2-1; unclear D gene. The germline CDR1 and CDR2 sequences are LNHDA and SQIVND (reference sequence). The CDR3 spans 11 residues. Trimming shortened V by 6 bases and J by 9 bases, and 9 bases separated the two germline ends. As DNA, the CDR3 is TGTGCCAGTAGAGGAGCGACTGAGCAGTTCTTC. It specifies CASRGATEQFF.

On this clonotype: This may be a read error, as it is one base from a much larger clone. The V gene is TRBV4-1, the J gene TRBJ2-7; no clear D gene. Trimming stripped 3 bases from V and 0 bases from J, with 9 bases between. Germline CDR1 and CDR2: MGHRA and YSYEKL. The CDR3 spans 14 residues. The CDR3 DNA sequence: TGCGCCAGCAGCCATGTCCCGAGCTCCTACGAGCAGTACTTC. It yields the protein CASSHVPSSYEQYF.

There are a few counts of this clonotype. The V gene is TRBV6-6, the J gene TRBJ2-2; D call uncertain. CDR3 size: 12 residues. Germline CDR1 and CDR2: MNHNY and SVGAGI (reference sequence). Trimming removed 4 bases from V and 8 bases from J, with 8 bases in between. The CDR3: CASSSFRGELFF. The CDR3 coding sequence is TGTGCCAGCAGTTCCTTCCGAGGGGAGCTGTTTTTT.

The chain joins TRBV6-2 or TRBV6-3 to TRBJ2-7, with TRBD2 identical over 9 bases. The junction had 12 bases not matched to a gene; V was cut back by 6 bases and J by 0 bases. The germline gives CDR1 MNHEY, CDR2 SVGEGT. CDR3 length: 17 amino acids. CDR3 protein: CASSPRLADDNSYEQYF. The CDR3 DNA is TGTGCCAGCAGCCCCAGACTAGCGGACGACAACTCCTACGAGCAGTACTTC.

There are a few counts of this clonotype. The CDR3 DNA follows: TGTGCCAGCAGCCAAGGCGGGCACGTTTCCTTTAATGAGCAGTTCTTC. Protein sequence: CASSQGGHVSFNEQFF. The chain employs TRBV3-1 and TRBJ2-1; a possible D gene is TRBD2 (5 bases). The CDR3 length is 16 residues. CDR1 and CDR2 from the germline V gene are LGHDT and YNNKEL (reference sequence). Deletions cut 1 base from V and 7 bases from J, with 17 bases between.

The chain uses TRBV3-1 and TRBJ2-1, with D perhaps matching TRBD1 or TRBD2 (5 bases each). CDR3 size: 16 residues. V lost 0 bases, J lost 4 bases, and 13 bases lay in between. CDR1 is LGHDT, CDR2 YNNKEL, per germline (reference sequence). The CDR3 region has the DNA TGTGCCAGCAGCCAAGATGGGGGACGTCCTTACAATGAGCAGTTCTTC. This sequence encodes CASSQDGGRPYNEQFF.

This chain connects TRBV5-4 to TRBJ1-2; D is perhaps TRBD1 (5 bases). Germline CDR1 is SGHNT and CDR2 is YYREEE (reference sequence). The V and J ends lost 5 bases and 5 bases respectively, with 10 bases between them. The CDR3 is made up of 12 amino acids. DNA of the CDR3: TGTGCCAGCAGGGGGACTGCGTATGGCTACACCTTC. Translating it yields CASRGTAYGYTF.

V usage is TRBV4-1 and J usage is TRBJ1-1; no clear D gene. The germline CDR1 and CDR2 sequences are MGHRA and YSYEKL. This CDR3 region has 12 residues. Trimming stripped 3 bases from V and 7 bases from J, with 9 bases between. CDR3 loop: CASSQRTGEAFF. The CDR3 DNA sequence: TGCGCCAGCAGCCAGAGGACGGGTGAAGCTTTCTTT.

This clonotype was seen a few times. J is TRBJ2-7 and V is TRBV7-9; TRBD2 might be the D (6 bases). V lost 5 bases and J 0 bases, leaving 14 bases between the germline ends. CDR1 SEHNR and CDR2 FQNEAQ come from the germline V gene (reference sequence). CDR3 length: 15 amino acids. CDR3 nucleotides: TGTGCCAGCAGCCCCGGAGGGGTCCTCTCCTACGAGCAGTACTTC. As protein: CASSPGGVLSYEQYF. The whole variable domain, remainder taken from reference TRBV7-9 and TRBJ2-7, is DTGVSQNPRHKITKRGQNVTFRCDPISEHNRLYWYRQTLGQGPEFLTYFQNEAQLEKSRLLSDRFSAERPKGSFSTLEIQRTEQGDSAMYLCASSPGGVLSYEQYFGPGTRLTVT.